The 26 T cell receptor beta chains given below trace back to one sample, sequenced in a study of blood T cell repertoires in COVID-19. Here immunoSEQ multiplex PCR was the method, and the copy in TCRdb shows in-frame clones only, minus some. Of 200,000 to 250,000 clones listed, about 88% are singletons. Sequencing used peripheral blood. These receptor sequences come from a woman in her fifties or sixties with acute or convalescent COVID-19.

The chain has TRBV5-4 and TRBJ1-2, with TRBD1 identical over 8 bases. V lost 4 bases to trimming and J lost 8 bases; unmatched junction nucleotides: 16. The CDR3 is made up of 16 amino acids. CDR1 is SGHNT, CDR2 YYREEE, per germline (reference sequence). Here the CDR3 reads CASSQDLTGAQGGYTF. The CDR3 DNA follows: TGTGCCAGCAGCCAGGACTTGACAGGGGCGCAAGGAGGCTACACCTTC.

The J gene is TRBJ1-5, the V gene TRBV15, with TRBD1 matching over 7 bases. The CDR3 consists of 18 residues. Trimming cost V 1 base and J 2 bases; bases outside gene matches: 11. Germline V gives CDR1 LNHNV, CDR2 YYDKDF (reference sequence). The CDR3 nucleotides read TGTGCCACCAGCAGAGCCAGGGGGGAGGCATCTGGCAATCAGCCCCAGCATTTT. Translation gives CATSRARGEASGNQPQHF.

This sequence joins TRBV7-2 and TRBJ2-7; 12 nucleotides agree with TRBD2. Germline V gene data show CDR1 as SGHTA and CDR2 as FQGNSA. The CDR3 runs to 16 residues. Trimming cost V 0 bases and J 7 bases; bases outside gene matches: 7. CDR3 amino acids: CASSLAWTSGKGEQYF. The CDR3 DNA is TGTGCCAGCAGCTTAGCGTGGACTAGCGGGAAAGGGGAGCAGTACTTC.

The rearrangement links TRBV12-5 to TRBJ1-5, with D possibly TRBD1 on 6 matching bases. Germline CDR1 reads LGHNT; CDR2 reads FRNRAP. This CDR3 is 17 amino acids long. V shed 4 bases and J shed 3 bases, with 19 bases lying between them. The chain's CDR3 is CASGWGRGGGINQPQHF. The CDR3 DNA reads TGTGCTAGTGGTTGGGGCAGGGGAGGGGGTATCAATCAGCCCCAGCATTTT. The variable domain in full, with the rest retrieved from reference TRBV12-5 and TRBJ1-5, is DARVTQTPRHKVTEMGQEVTMRCQPILGHNTVFWYRQTMMQGLELLAYFRNRAPLDDSGMPKDRFSAEMPDATLATLKIQPSEPRDSAVYFCASGWGRGGGINQPQHFGDGTRLSIL.

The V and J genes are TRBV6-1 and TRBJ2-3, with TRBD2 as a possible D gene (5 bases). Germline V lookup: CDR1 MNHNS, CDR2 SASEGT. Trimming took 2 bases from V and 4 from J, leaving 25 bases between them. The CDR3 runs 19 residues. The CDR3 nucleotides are TGTGCCAGCAGTGAAAGAAACAGTCACCAGCGGTTGGTATCAGATACGCAGTATTTT. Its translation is CASSERNSHQRLVSDTQYF.

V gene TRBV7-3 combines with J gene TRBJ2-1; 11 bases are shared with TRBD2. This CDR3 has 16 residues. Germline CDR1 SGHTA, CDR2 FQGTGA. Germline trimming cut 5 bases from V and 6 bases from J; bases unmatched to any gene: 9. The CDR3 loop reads CASSPLAGGLLNEQFF. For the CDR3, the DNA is TGTGCCAGCAGCCCTTTAGCGGGGGGGCTCCTCAATGAGCAGTTCTTC. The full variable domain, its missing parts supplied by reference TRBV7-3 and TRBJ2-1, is GAGVSQTPSNKVTEKGKYVELRCDPISGHTALYWYRQSLGQGPEFLIYFQGTGAADDSGLPNDRFFAVRPEGSVSTLKIQRTERGDSAVYLCASSPLAGGLLNEQFFGPGTRLTVL.

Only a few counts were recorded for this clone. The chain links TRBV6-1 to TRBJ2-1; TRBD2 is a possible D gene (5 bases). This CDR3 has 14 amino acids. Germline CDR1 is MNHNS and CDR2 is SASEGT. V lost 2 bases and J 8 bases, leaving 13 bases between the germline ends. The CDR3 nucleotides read TGTGCCAGCAGTGAAATACTAGGGTTCGATGAGCAGTTCTTC. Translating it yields CASSEILGFDEQFF.

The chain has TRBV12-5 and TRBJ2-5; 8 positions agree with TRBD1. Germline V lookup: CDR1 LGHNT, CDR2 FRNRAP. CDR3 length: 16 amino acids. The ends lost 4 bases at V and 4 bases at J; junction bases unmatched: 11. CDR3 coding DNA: TGTGCTAGTGGTTCCTTTCCGGACAGGGTGGGAGAGACCCAGTACTTC. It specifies CASGSFPDRVGETQYF.

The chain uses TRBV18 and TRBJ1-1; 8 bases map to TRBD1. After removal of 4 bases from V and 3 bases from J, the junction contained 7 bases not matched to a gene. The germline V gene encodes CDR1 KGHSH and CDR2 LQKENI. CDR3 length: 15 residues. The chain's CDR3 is CASSRGTGRDTEAFF. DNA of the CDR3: TGTGCCAGCTCACGAGGGACAGGAAGGGACACTGAAGCTTTCTTT.

The chain's CDR3 is CAISELSDYGYTF. In DNA, the CDR3 is TGTGCCATCAGTGAGTTGTCAGACTATGGCTACACCTTC. The genes are TRBV10-3 and TRBJ1-2, with D unresolved. V dropped 1 base and J dropped 3 bases, with 6 bases sitting between them. Germline V lookup: CDR1 ENHRY, CDR2 SYGVKD. The CDR3 covers 13 residues.

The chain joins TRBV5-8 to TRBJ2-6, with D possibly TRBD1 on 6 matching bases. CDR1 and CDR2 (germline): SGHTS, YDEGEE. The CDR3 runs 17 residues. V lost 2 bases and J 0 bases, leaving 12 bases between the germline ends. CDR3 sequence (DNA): TGTGCCAGCAGCTTAGGACAGCCTATCTCTGGGGCCAACGTCCTGACTTTC. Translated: CASSLGQPISGANVLTF.

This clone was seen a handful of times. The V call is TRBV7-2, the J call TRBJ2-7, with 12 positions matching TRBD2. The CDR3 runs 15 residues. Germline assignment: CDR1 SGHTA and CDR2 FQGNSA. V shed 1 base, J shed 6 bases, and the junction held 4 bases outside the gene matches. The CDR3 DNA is TGTGCCAGCAGCTTAGTGGGACTAGCGGGTTTCGAGCAGTACTTC. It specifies CASSLVGLAGFEQYF.

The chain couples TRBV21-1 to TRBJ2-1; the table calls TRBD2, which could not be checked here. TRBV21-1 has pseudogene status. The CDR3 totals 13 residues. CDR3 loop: CASSKVDWTRSLF. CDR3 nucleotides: TGTGCCAGCAGCAAAGTTGATTGGACTAGGAGCCTCTTC.

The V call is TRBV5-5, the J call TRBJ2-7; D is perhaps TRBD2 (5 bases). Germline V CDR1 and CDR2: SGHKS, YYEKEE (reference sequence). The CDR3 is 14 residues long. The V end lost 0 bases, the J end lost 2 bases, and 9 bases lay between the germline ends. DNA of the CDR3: TGTGCCAGCAGCTTGGAGCCGGGAACCTACGAGCAGTACTTC. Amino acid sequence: CASSLEPGTYEQYF.

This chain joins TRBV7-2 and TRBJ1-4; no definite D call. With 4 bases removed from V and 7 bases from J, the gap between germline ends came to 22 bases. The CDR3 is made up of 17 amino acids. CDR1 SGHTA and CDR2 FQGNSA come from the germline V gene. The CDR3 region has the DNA TGTGCCAGCAGCTCCCTTGGCCGAGGGATTACGAGTGAAAAACTGTTTTTT. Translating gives CASSSLGRGITSEKLFF.

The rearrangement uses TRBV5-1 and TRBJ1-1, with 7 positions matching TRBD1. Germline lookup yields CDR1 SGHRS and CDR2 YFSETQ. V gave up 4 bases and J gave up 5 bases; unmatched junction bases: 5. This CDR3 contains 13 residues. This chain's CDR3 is CASSRTGGTEAFF. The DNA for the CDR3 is TGCGCCAGCAGCCGGACAGGCGGTACTGAAGCTTTCTTT.

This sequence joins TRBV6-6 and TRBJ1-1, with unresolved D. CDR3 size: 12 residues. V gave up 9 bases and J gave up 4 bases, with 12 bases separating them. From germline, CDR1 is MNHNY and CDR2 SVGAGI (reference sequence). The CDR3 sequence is CASKQEGTEAFF. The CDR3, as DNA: TGTGCCAGTAAGCAGGAGGGCACTGAAGCTTTCTTT.

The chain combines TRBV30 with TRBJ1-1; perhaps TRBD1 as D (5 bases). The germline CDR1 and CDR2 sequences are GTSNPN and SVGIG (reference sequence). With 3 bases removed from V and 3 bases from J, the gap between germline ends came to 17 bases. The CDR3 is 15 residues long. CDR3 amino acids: CAWRTQGLYHTEAFF. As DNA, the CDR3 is TGTGCCTGGAGGACGCAGGGTTTGTATCACACTGAAGCTTTCTTT.

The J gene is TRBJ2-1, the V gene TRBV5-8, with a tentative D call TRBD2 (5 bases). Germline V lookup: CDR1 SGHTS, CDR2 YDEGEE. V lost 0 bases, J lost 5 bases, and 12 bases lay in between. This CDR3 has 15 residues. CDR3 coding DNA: TGTGCCAGCAGCTTGGGTATTAGCGCCGACAATGAGCAGTTCTTC. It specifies CASSLGISADNEQFF.

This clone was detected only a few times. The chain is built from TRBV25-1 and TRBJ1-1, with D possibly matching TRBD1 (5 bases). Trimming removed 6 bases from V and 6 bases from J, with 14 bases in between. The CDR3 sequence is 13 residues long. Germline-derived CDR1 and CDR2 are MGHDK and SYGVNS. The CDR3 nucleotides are TGTGCCAGCAGCACGAATCGGGGGTCTGAAGCTTTCTTT. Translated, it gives CASSTNRGSEAFF. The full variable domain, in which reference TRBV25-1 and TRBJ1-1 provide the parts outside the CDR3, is EADIYQTPRYLVIGTGKKITLECSQTMGHDKMYWYQQDPGMELHLIHYSYGVNSTEKGDLSSESTVSRIRTEHFPLTLESARPSHTSQYLCASSTNRGSEAFFGQGTRLTVV.

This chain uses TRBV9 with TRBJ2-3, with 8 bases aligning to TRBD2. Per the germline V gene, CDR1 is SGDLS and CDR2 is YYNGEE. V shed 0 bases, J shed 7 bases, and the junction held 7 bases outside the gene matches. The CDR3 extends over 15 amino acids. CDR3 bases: TGTGCCAGCAGCGTAGAAAGCGGGAGCCGATATACGCAGTATTTT. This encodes CASSVESGSRYTQYF.

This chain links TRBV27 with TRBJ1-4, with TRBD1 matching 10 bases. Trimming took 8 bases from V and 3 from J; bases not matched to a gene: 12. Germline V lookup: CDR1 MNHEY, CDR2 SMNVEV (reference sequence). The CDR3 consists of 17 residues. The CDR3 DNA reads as TGTGCCAGCCGATCCCGGGACAGGGGAACCTCTAATGAAAAACTGTTTTTT. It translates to CASRSRDRGTSNEKLFF.

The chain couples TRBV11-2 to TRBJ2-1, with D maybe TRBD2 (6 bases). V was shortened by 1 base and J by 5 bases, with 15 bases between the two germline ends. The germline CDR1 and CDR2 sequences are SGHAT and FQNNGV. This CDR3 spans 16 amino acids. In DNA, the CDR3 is TGTGCCAGCAGCTTAGGACCGGCGGGAAGAGACAATGAGCAGTTCTTC. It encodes CASSLGPAGRDNEQFF.

Here the CDR3 reads CASSTTMNEQYF. CDR3 DNA sequence: TGCGCCAGCAGCACGACTATGAACGAGCAGTACTTC. The chain combines TRBV5-1 with TRBJ2-7, with D tentatively TRBD2 (5 bases). The CDR3 consists of 12 residues. Germline assignment: CDR1 SGHRS and CDR2 YFSETQ. V shed 4 bases and J shed 5 bases, with 10 bases lying between them.

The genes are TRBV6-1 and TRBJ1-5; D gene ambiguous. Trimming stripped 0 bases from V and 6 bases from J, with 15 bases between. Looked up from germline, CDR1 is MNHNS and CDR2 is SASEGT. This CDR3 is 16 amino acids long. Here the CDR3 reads CASSEARSTPTQPQHF. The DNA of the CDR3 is TGTGCCAGCAGTGAAGCGCGTTCGACACCCACTCAGCCCCAGCATTTT.

The CDR3 DNA is TGTGCCAGCAGTGTAAGACTAGCGGGAGCCCAAGAGACCCAGTACTTC. This encodes CASSVRLAGAQETQYF. This sequence joins TRBV6-1 and TRBJ2-5, with 12 bases matching TRBD2. The trim removed 4 bases at V and 1 base at J, leaving 4 bases unmatched. The CDR3 has 16 amino acids. Germline assignment: CDR1 MNHNS and CDR2 SASEGT.